These 28 T cell receptor delta chains share one sample of origin, sequenced in a study of γδ T cells in repeated Plasmodium falciparum infection. Vgamma9/Vdelta2+ and Vdelta2-negative gammadelta T cells were flow-sorted from PBMC for bulk sequencing. TCRdb reanalysed the multiplex PCR reads via CATT. The sample includes some 100,000 delta-chain clones, more than 1.4% of them seen just once. The sequenced sample was gamma-delta T cells from blood. Receptors originate from a pool of human donors (malaria-infected and uninfected, not separated).

With regard to this clone: A far larger clone is one base from this, pointing to a likely read error. Other DNA sequences in the same sample also yield this CDR3. J gene calling gave no result, while the V gene is TRDV2; no DNA check was done on the table's D call, TRDD3. CDR1 is GEAIGNYY, CDR2 EKD, per germline. The CDR3 has 15 residues. The CDR3 sequence is CACDSVLGDRTKLIF. As DNA, the CDR3 is TGTGCCTGTGACTCCGTCTTGGGGGATAGGACTAAACTCATCTTC.

This clone appeared a few times. This likely traces to a read error, being one base from a far larger clone. Other DNA sequences in the same sample also yield this CDR3. The V gene is TRDV1, the J gene TRDJ1, with 8 positions matching TRDD2. The J gene was missing in TCRdb and was found by matching the end of the DNA to germline. The CDR3 covers 20 residues. Germline CDR1 is TSWWSYY and CDR2 is QGS. J gave up 0 bases and V 2 bases, and 17 bases lay outside the gene matches. The CDR3 nucleotides read TGTGCTCTTGGGGAAGGGGCCTTCCTAGGGATGGCTGGATACACCGATAAACTCATCTTT. Its translation: CALGEGAFLGMAGYTDKLIF.

This clone has only a few counts. One base separates it from a far larger clone, so it is likely a read error. The same CDR3 is also encoded by other DNA sequences in this sample. The J gene is TRDJ1, the V gene TRDV1; D possibly uses TRDD2 or TRDD3 (8 bases each). TCRdb lists no J gene, so it was determined here by aligning the DNA to germline. V shed 9 bases and J shed 0 bases, with 38 bases lying between them. Germline lookup yields CDR1 TSWWSYY and CDR2 QGS. The CDR3 spans 22 residues. CDR3 region: CALGYPVERFLRGGSNTDKLIF. CDR3 nucleotide sequence: TGTGCTCTCGGGTACCCTGTAGAACGCTTCCTACGTGGGGGATCTAACACCGATAAACTCATCTTT.

This clone was observed a few times. This DNA's translation differs at residue 5 from TCRdb's protein, which comes from a much larger clone; a read error is likely, and the protein shown is translated from the DNA. The chain carries TRDV1 and TRDJ1, with D possibly TRDD1 on 5 matching bases. This CDR3 is built from 19 residues. Germline V gene sequence: CDR1 TSWWSYY, CDR2 QGS. Trimming took 4 bases from V and 0 from J, leaving 24 bases between them. The CDR3 protein is CALGARAEIPALNTDKLIF. CDR3 coding DNA: TGTGCTCTTGGGGCAAGGGCTGAAATCCCGGCCCTTAACACCGATAAACTCATCTTT.

This clone has more than one count but fewer than ten. With only one base between it and a far larger clone, this is likely a read error. This CDR3 is also generated by other DNA sequences in the sample. The rearrangement links TRDV2 to TRDJ1; TRDD3 agrees at 7 bases. The J gene, missing from TCRdb, was assigned here through DNA to germline matching. The CDR3 totals 17 residues. CDR1 is GEAIGNYY and CDR2 is EKD in the germline V gene. The DNA of the CDR3 is TGTGCCTGTGACACCGGTTTTGGGGGACCGTACACCGACAAACTCATCTTT. Translating gives CACDTGFGGPYTDKLIF.

This clone was picked up a small number of times. TCRdb pairs this DNA with a much larger clone's protein that differs at residue 10, likely a read error; the protein shown was translated from the DNA. The chain couples TRDV1 to TRDJ1, with D perhaps matching TRDD3 (6 bases). The J gene, absent from TCRdb, was called here by matching the DNA to germline. This CDR3 region has 19 residues. Per the germline V gene, CDR1 is TSWWSYY and CDR2 is QGS. Trimming cost V 3 bases and J 0 bases, with 23 bases left between them. The CDR3 bases are TGTGCTCTTGGGGATCTAAAACTTTCCTGCTGGGGATACACCGATAAACTCATCTTT. This encodes CALGDLKLSCWGYTDKLIF.

Comment on this clone: Other DNA variants within this sample encode the same CDR3. CDR3 nucleotide sequence: TGTGCTCTTCAAGGAACCCTTGTGTGCGTGCGGGACCAAGGGACAGCACAGCTCTTCTTT. This sequence encodes CALQGTLVCVRDQGTAQLFF. The V gene was identified as TRDV1, while no J gene was called. Germline V gene data show CDR1 as TSWWSYY and CDR2 as QGS. This CDR3 has 20 amino acids.

Regarding this clone: This DNA's translation differs at residue 17 from TCRdb's protein, which comes from a much larger clone; a read error is likely, and the protein shown is translated from the DNA. The chain uses TRDV2 and TRDJ1; 12 bases are a match to TRDD3. The J gene comes from matching the DNA to germline here; TCRdb lacks it. The V and J ends lost 3 bases and 0 bases, in that order; junction bases with no gene match: 28. Germline CDR1 GEAIGNYY, CDR2 EKD. CDR3 length: 24 amino acids. CDR3 DNA: TGTGCCTGTGACCCTCTTACTTCAGTACTGGGGGATACTTCTCTTTCCGCGTACACCGATAAACTCATCTTT. This encodes CACDPLTSVLGDTSLSAYTDKLIF.

This clone has a handful of counts. For this DNA, TCRdb reports the protein of a much larger clone, which diverges at residue 17, most likely from a read error; the protein presented here is translated directly from the DNA. The chain combines TRDV1 with TRDJ1; 9 positions agree with TRDD2. TCRdb supplies no J gene; here it was assigned by aligning the nucleotide sequence to germline. CDR1 is TSWWSYY, CDR2 QGS, per germline. The CDR3 is 24 amino acids. V lost 9 bases, J lost 5 bases, and 40 bases stayed unmatched. The CDR3 reads CALRTGPEGLPTTSQYRGPDKLIF. Here the CDR3 DNA reads TGTGCTCTCCGAACAGGTCCTGAAGGCCTTCCTACGACCTCCCAGTACCGGGGACCTGATAAACTCATCTTT.

This clone was counted ten times or more. The V call is TRDV1, the J call TRDJ2, with TRDD3 matching over 8 bases. The ends lost 1 base at V and 2 bases at J; junction bases unmatched: 18. CDR3 length: 21 amino acids. Germline-derived CDR1 and CDR2 are TSWWSYY and QGS. The CDR3 nucleotides read TGTGCTCTTGGGGAACCATACCCGGACTACCCCCCTGGGGGATTGACAGCACAACTCTTCTTT. Amino acids: CALGEPYPDYPPGGLTAQLFF.

This clone has ten or more counts. The TCRdb protein comes from a much larger clone and disagrees with this DNA's translation at residue 11, likely due to a read error; the protein given here is derived from the DNA. This rearrangement joins TRDV2 to TRDJ1, with 10 nucleotides matching TRDD3. V shed 0 bases, J shed 0 bases, and the junction held 12 bases outside the gene matches. Germline assignment: CDR1 GEAIGNYY and CDR2 EKD. There are 19 residues in the CDR3. The DNA for the CDR3 is TGTGCCTGTGACACCCTCCTACTGGGGGATGCCCGCTACACCGATAAACTCATCTTT. It is translated as CACDTLLLGDARYTDKLIF.

The genes are TRDV1 and TRDJ1; a possible D gene is TRDD2 (9 bases). The J gene, absent from TCRdb, was called here by matching the DNA to germline. With 4 bases removed from V and 1 base from J, the gap between germline ends came to 25 bases. Germline values: CDR1 TSWWSYY, CDR2 QGS. The CDR3 has 19 amino acids. The CDR3 spells CALGVSFLREGYGTDKLIF. The CDR3 region has the DNA TGTGCTCTTGGGGTATCCTTCCTACGGGAGGGATACGGCACCGATAAACTCATCTTT.

On this clone itself: The translation of this DNA and the TCRdb protein of a much larger clone differ at residue 13, probably owing to a read error; the protein shown here is translated from the DNA. With the J gene uncalled, the V gene is TRDV2; the D call in the table, TRDD3, was not verified against the DNA. Germline V gene lookup returns CDR1 GEAIGNYY and CDR2 EKD. CDR3 size: 15 residues. The chain's CDR3 is CACDGISIRTDKPIF. DNA of the CDR3: TGTGCCTGTGACGGGATTTCGATTCGCACCGATAAACCCATCTTT.

The J gene is TRDJ1, the V gene TRDV1; possibly TRDD2 for D (6 bases). TCRdb gives no J gene; it was assigned here by matching the DNA to germline. This CDR3 is built from 21 residues. Germline CDR1 is TSWWSYY and CDR2 is QGS. Trimming removed 1 base at V and 0 bases at J, with 27 bases between. CDR3 nucleotides: TGTGCTCTTGGGGAACCCCCTTCCCCACGTACTGTTAACCCCTACACCGATAAACTCATCTTT. Protein sequence: CALGEPPSPRTVNPYTDKLIF.

The table lists this clone with a few counts. This DNA translates differently at residue 17 from the TCRdb protein, which is that of a much larger clone; a read error is likely, and the protein shown is the DNA's own translation. V gene assignment gives TRDV1, but the J gene was left uncalled; the D call of TRDD3 is as the table states it, not checked on the DNA. Germline V lookup: CDR1 TSWWSYY, CDR2 QGS. The CDR3 contains 19 residues. CDR3 DNA sequence: TGTGCTCTTGGGGAACTAGGTCCTCCCGGAGAGGGGTCCACCGATAAACCCATCTTT. The encoded protein is CALGELGPPGEGSTDKPIF.

This clone was detected many times. This chain uses TRDV2 with TRDJ1, with 11 bases matching TRDD3. This CDR3 contains 19 residues. V lost 0 bases and J lost 0; bases outside the gene matches: 11. The V gene's germline CDR1 is GEAIGNYY and CDR2 EKD. CDR3 amino acids: CACDTVGGYATTYTDKLIF. CDR3 DNA sequence: TGTGCCTGTGACACCGTTGGGGGATACGCCACGACGTACACCGATAAACTCATCTTT.

This clone was observed a few times. The protein in TCRdb stems from a much larger clone and differs at residue 5 from this DNA's translation, likely a read error; here the protein is translated from the DNA. This sequence joins TRDV2 and TRDJ1, with 8 bases matching TRDD3. The J gene, left out of TCRdb, was set here by checking the DNA against germline. With V trimmed by 3 bases and J by 3 bases, 8 bases remained unmatched. From germline, CDR1 is GEAIGNYY and CDR2 EKD. The CDR3 covers 15 residues. In DNA form, the CDR3 reads TGTGCCTGTGACGTCCTGGGGGAGGAAGCCGATAAACTCATCTTT. Protein sequence: CACDVLGEEADKLIF.

The chain couples TRDV2 to TRDJ1; D not certain. Since TCRdb gives no J gene, matching the DNA to germline was used here to assign it. The V end lost 1 base, the J end lost 2 bases, and 28 bases lay between the germline ends. Germline V CDR1 and CDR2: GEAIGNYY, EKD. The CDR3 extends over 20 amino acids. The CDR3 loop reads CACDTVRGPLRDLTTDKLIF. In DNA, the CDR3 is TGTGCCTGTGACACGGTCCGCGGACCCTTGAGGGACTTGACTACCGATAAACTCATCTTT.

This clone was seen only a few times. A far bigger clonotype differs at one base, so this is likely a read error. The sample holds other DNA sequences that translate to the same CDR3. The V gene was identified as TRDV2, while no J gene was called; the listed D gene, TRDD3, was not tested against the DNA. This CDR3 contains 16 residues. Germline V gene data show CDR1 as GEAIGNYY and CDR2 as EKD. CDR3 coding DNA: TGTGCCTGTGACACACTGGGGGCAGGGAGGACAGCACAACTCTTCTTC. Encoded protein: CACDTLGAGRTAQLFF.

With regard to this clone: This sequence is one base from a far larger clone and is likely a read error. Distinct nucleotide sequences in the sample also encode this CDR3. The chain has TRDV3 and TRDJ1, with no clear D. The CDR3 covers 17 residues. Trimming pared 4 bases from V and 0 bases from J, leaving 24 bases between. In germline, CDR1 is TVYSNPD, CDR2 GDNSRS (reference sequence). As DNA, the CDR3 is TGTGCCTCCAAGGCCTCCCCCTCCTCCCATTACACCGATAAACTCATCTTT. It yields the protein CASKASPSSHYTDKLIF.

On this clone: The protein TCRdb gives is from a much larger clone and does not agree with this DNA's translation at residue 6, likely a read error; the protein shown here comes from the DNA. This rearrangement joins TRDV1 to TRDJ1; TRDD3 matches 10 bases. No J gene was available from TCRdb, and it was assigned here by a germline match of the DNA. CDR3 length: 21 residues. Germline-derived CDR1 and CDR2 are TSWWSYY and QGS. The V segment lost 1 base and the J segment 4 bases; nucleotides outside the gene matches: 21. The CDR3 nucleotides read TGTGCTCTTGGGGAACCCGGTCCTACAGAGCTACTGGGGGATTGGTGCGATAAACTCATCTTT. Encoded protein: CALGEPGPTELLGDWCDKLIF.

In the case of this clone: The protein held in TCRdb is that of a much larger clone and does not match this DNA's translation at residue 4, likely because of a read error; the protein shown is translated from the DNA. The chain uses TRDV2 and TRDJ1; 13 bases are shared with TRDD3. Assignment of the J gene here rests on matching the DNA to germline, because TCRdb gives none. Germline CDR1 and CDR2: GEAIGNYY and EKD. CDR3 length: 23 residues. The chain's CDR3 is CACGTGATPLLGDTRAYTDKLIF. The CDR3 nucleotides are TGTGCCTGTGGCACCGGTGCTACTCCTCTACTGGGGGATACGCGGGCATACACCGATAAACTCATCTTT.

This rearrangement joins TRDV1 to TRDJ1; 10 positions match TRDD3. TCRdb carries no J gene annotation; the J gene was assigned here by matching the DNA with germline. There are 22 residues in the CDR3. In germline, CDR1 is TSWWSYY, CDR2 QGS. The V gene end was trimmed by 4 bases and the J gene end by 0 bases; junction bases not matched to a gene: 23. The CDR3 region has the DNA TGTGCTCTTGGGGTCCTGACTCATCTGGTGACTGGGGGATCCCCCCACACCGATAAACTCATCTTT. Its protein is CALGVLTHLVTGGSPHTDKLIF.

The sample holds a few counts of this clone. TCRdb's listed protein matches a much larger clone and diverges from this DNA's translation at residue 11, likely through a read error; the protein shown comes from the DNA. This rearrangement joins TRDV2 to TRDJ2; TRDD3 is a possible D gene (6 bases). Trimming left V 0 bases short and J 14 bases short, with 18 bases between. The CDR3 is made up of 14 amino acids. From germline, CDR1 is GEAIGNYY and CDR2 EKD. The CDR3 spells CACDTGGKTARLFF. Written as DNA, the CDR3 is TGTGCCTGTGACACCGGGGGGAAAACAGCACGGCTCTTCTTT.

A few counts support this clone. A far larger clone differs by one base, so this is likely a read error. Other nucleotide sequences in the sample specify the same CDR3. No call exists for the J gene, whereas the V gene is TRDV2; the table assigns TRDD3, which was not confirmed against the DNA. The germline V gene has CDR1 GEAIGNYY and CDR2 EKD. The CDR3 is 21 amino acids. The CDR3 DNA reads TGTGCCTGTGACAAGCTTCCTACGACGGGGGTCCCCCGCGATAAAGACGATAAACTCATCTTC. Protein sequence: CACDKLPTTGVPRDKDDKLIF.

Ten or more counts support this clone. It is likely a read error: a sequence one base away is far more abundant. The sample contains more than one DNA sequence encoding this CDR3. The chain is built from TRDV1 and TRDJ1; 9 bases are a match to TRDD3. The V segment lost 0 bases and the J segment 0 bases; nucleotides outside the gene matches: 14. The germline gives CDR1 TSWWSYY, CDR2 QGS. The CDR3 is 20 residues long. For the CDR3, the DNA is TGTGCTCTTGGGGAACTAGTCCTGCATTACTGGGGGACGTACACCGATAAACTCATCTTT. Amino acid sequence: CALGELVLHYWGTYTDKLIF.

This clone was observed a few times. A much larger clone lies a single base off, so this may be a read error. The V and J genes are TRDV1 and TRDJ1; 8 nucleotides agree with TRDD3. TCRdb offers no J gene call, so here the DNA was matched to germline to obtain one. CDR1 and CDR2 from the germline V gene are TSWWSYY and QGS. CDR3 size: 24 residues. With V trimmed by 5 bases and J by 0 bases, 32 bases remained unmatched. This CDR3 is CALGTHHSYVSVLGVTGYTDKLIF. CDR3 nucleotides: TGTGCTCTTGGGACCCACCACTCCTACGTGTCTGTACTGGGGGTAACGGGGTACACCGATAAACTCATCTTT.

Turning to this clone: This DNA's translation and the protein TCRdb lists, from a much larger clone, do not match at residue 6, likely due to a read error; the protein shown is translated from the DNA. The chain combines TRDV2 with TRDJ1; possible D gene TRDD3, 5 bases. CDR3 length equals 13 residues. Trimming stripped 3 bases from V and 2 bases from J, with 9 bases between. Germline CDR1 GEAIGNYY, CDR2 EKD. In nucleotides, the CDR3 is TGTGCCTGTGACGGTCGGGGAACCGATAAACTCATCTTT. Translating it yields CACDGRGTDKLIF.